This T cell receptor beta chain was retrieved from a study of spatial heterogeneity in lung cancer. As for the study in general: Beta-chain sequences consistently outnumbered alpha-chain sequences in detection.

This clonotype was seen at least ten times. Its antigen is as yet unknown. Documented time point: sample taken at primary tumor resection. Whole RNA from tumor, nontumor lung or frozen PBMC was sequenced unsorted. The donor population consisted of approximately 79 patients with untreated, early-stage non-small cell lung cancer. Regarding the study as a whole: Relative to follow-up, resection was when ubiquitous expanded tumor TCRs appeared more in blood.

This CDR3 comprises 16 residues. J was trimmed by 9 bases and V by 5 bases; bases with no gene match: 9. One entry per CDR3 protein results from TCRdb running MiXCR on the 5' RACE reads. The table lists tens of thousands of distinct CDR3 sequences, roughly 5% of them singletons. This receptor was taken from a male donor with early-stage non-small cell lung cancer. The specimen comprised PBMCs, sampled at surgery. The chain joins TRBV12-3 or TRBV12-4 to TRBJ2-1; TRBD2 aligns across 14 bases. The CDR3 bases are TGTGCCAGCAGTGTGCCCGGGACTAGCGGGAGAGGTGAGCAGTTCTTC. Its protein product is CASSVPGTSGRGEQFF.